This TCR beta chain was recorded in a study of cytomegalovirus exposure and HLA in healthy donors. At the level of the study: Most donors, 80% to 90% of a few hundred genotyped, fell in the Caucasian-associated ancestry cluster.

Notes on the study in general: Reported findings show TCR beta sequences accurately forecast HLA-A and HLA-B alleles in most subjects. According to a later analysis, most TCR beta chains associated with CMV appeared HLA-restricted.

On this clone itself: Antigen: not known.

Both 60 Vbeta primers and 13 Jbeta primers went into the PCR. Profiling relied on immunoSEQ multiplex PCR, and the TCRdb table lists in-frame clones only, not all of them. The sample holds 130,000 to 150,000 clones, around 73% seen once. Sequenced: PBMCs. The TCR originated in a female donor in good health and CMV-seronegative.

Here the CDR3 DNA reads TGTGCCAGCAGGGGGACAGGGGGCAAATCCGAGCAGTACTTC. Amino acids: CASRGTGGKSEQYF. The rearrangement links TRBV6-5 to TRBJ2-5, with TRBD1 matching 12 bases. The end of the DNA fits TRBJ2-7 better, so the J call may be wrong. Germline values: CDR1 MNHEY, CDR2 SVGAGI. This CDR3 is 14 amino acids long.